Shown below are 26 T cell receptor beta chains from a single sample sequenced in a study of post-analysis software for immune sequencing data (dated by TCRdb to 2014 to 2015). Overall study results and their limits: Patients showed significantly higher frequencies than controls for five TRBV segments, among them TRBV5-6, TRBV5-1 and TRBV20-1.

The antigens of these receptors remain unknown. Receptor libraries were prepared by PCR. These reads were obtained on an Illumina HiSeq 2500. To reduce PCR and sequencing biases, unique molecular identifiers were incorporated into the TCR beta cDNA libraries. Starting from the raw public reads, TCRdb applied fastp trimming at Q25, assembled clones with MiXCR and retained in-frame beta chains. Duplicate CDR3 protein sequences are folded into a single record with the most common DNA and genes. This sample holds hundreds of thousands of distinct CDR3 sequences; roughly half were observed only once. The leading ten clones occupy roughly 4.4% of the sample. Input material: blood. These receptors came from a girl aged 10 to 17 with multiple sclerosis.

This clonotype was counted between two and nine times. This rearrangement joins TRBV29-1 to TRBJ2-7, with 9 positions matching TRBD1. This CDR3 comprises 12 residues. Looked up from germline, CDR1 is SQVTM and CDR2 is ANQGSEA. J lost 6 bases, V lost 4 bases, and 4 bases had no gene match. The CDR3 is CSVAGQGTEQYF. Here the CDR3 DNA reads TGCAGCGTTGCCGGACAGGGGACCGAGCAGTACTTC.

This chain connects TRBV29-1 to TRBJ2-4, with 7 nucleotides matching TRBD2. The germline gives CDR1 SQVTM, CDR2 ANQGSEA. Losses at the gene ends were 1 base for V and 2 bases for J; bases not matched to a gene: 5. The CDR3 has 15 residues. This chain's CDR3 is CSVEGGGGSKNIQYF. CDR3 nucleotides: TGCAGCGTTGAAGGCGGGGGTGGGTCCAAAAACATTCAGTACTTC.

This clonotype was found a few times. The CDR3 loop is CASSTGQGERDTQYF. In DNA, the CDR3 is TGTGCCAGCAGTACCGGACAGGGCGAGAGAGATACGCAGTATTTT. V gene TRBV2 combines with J gene TRBJ2-3; TRBD1 matches 8 bases. The trim removed 5 bases at V and 5 bases at J, leaving 9 bases unmatched. CDR3 length equals 15 residues. Germline CDR1 SNHLY, CDR2 FYNNEI.

The chain is built from TRBV5-1 and TRBJ1-5; D may be TRBD1 (6 bases). Between the trimmed V and J ends, which lost 2 bases and 5 bases, there was a span of 11 bases. The CDR3 is 14 amino acids. CDR1 SGHRS and CDR2 YFSETQ come from the germline V gene. The CDR3 DNA reads as TGCGCCAGCAGCTTAAGGGGGGGAGATCAGCCCCAGCATTTT. The encoded protein is CASSLRGGDQPQHF.

This clonotype was seen only once. The missing conserved phenylalanine or tryptophan at the end of this CDR3 makes a read error likely. This chain connects TRBV11-2 to TRBJ2-5; the D gene is possibly TRBD2 (7 bases). The V and J ends lost 5 bases and 11 bases respectively, with 36 bases between them. This CDR3 region has 19 residues. Germline V gene sequence: CDR1 SGHAT, CDR2 FQNNGV. This chain's CDR3 is CASSLMIETGRYPTREQYC. The CDR3 DNA sequence: TGTGCCAGCAGCCTCATGATTGAGACAGGAAGATACCCTACGCGGGAGCAGTACTGC.

This clonotype was recorded a few times. V gene TRBV12-3 or TRBV12-4 combines with J gene TRBJ1-2; the D is unclear. The CDR3 loop spans 13 amino acids. The V end was cut by 2 bases, the J end by 6 bases, with 10 bases between. CDR3 in DNA: TGTGCCAGCAGTTTACCGGCCAGAAATGGCTACACCTTC. The encoded protein is CASSLPARNGYTF.

The rearrangement links TRBV6-5 to TRBJ2-3; a weak D match, TRBD1 (7 bases). Germline CDR1 MNHEY, CDR2 SVGAGI. V lost 3 bases, J lost 7 bases, and 11 bases lay in between. This CDR3 contains 13 residues. The CDR3 loop is CASSYQGGNTQYF. For the CDR3, the DNA is TGTGCCAGCAGTTATCAGGGGGGAAATACGCAGTATTTT.

This clonotype has only a few counts. J is TRBJ2-1 and V is TRBV29-1; 12 bases agree with TRBD2. The length of the CDR3 is 15 residues. V shed 4 bases and J 9 bases; nucleotides not matched to a gene: 10. Germline V gene data show CDR1 as SQVTM and CDR2 as ANQGSEA. The CDR3 DNA follows: TGCAGCGTTGTTCGACTAGCGGGAGTCTTGGGTGAGCAGTTCTTC. It is translated as CSVVRLAGVLGEQFF.

The chain uses TRBV6-6 and TRBJ1-5, with D unclear. V lost 2 bases, J lost 0 bases, and 14 bases lay in between. Germline loops: CDR1 MNHNY, CDR2 SVGAGI (reference sequence). This CDR3 contains 17 residues. Here the CDR3 reads CASSYDPTTGSNQPQHF. The CDR3 region has the DNA TGTGCCAGCAGTTACGACCCGACGACGGGTAGCAATCAGCCCCAGCATTTT.

The rearrangement uses TRBV7-2 and TRBJ2-7; TRBD2 aligns across 9 bases. CDR3 length equals 14 residues. Trimming removed 2 bases from V and 5 bases from J; junction bases left unmatched: 4. Germline V gene sequence: CDR1 SGHTA, CDR2 FQGNSA. The CDR3 DNA follows: TGTGCCAGCAGCTTATACGGACTAGCGAACGAGCAGTACTTC. Translating gives CASSLYGLANEQYF.

V is TRBV7-6 and J is TRBJ2-3; 11 nucleotides agree with TRBD2. The V gene end was trimmed by 1 base and the J gene end by 2 bases; junction bases not matched to a gene: 14. CDR3 length: 20 amino acids. The V gene's germline CDR1 is SGHVS and CDR2 FNYEAQ. This CDR3 is CASSLGPLAGGRKPTDTQYF. The DNA of the CDR3 is TGTGCCAGCAGCTTAGGCCCCCTAGCGGGGGGCCGGAAGCCCACAGATACGCAGTATTTT.

This clonotype was recorded a few times. The chain joins TRBV20-1 to TRBJ2-1; the match to TRBD2 covers 10 bases. Germline V CDR1 and CDR2: DFQATT, SNEGSKA (reference sequence). V was pared by 6 bases and J by 8 bases, with 10 bases of the junction left unmatched. This CDR3 is 14 amino acids long. CDR3 sequence (DNA): TGCAGTGCGAAGAGCGGGGGGGAGATCGATGAGCAGTTCTTC. Translated: CSAKSGGEIDEQFF.

A note on this clonotype: A read error may account for a junction end that differs from germline. V and J are TRBV5-1 and TRBJ2-3, with 7 bases that match TRBD1. Germline loops: CDR1 SGHRS, CDR2 YFSETQ. The CDR3 runs 14 residues. Written as DNA, the CDR3 is TGCGCCAGCCGACAGGGCCTGAACACAGATACACAGTATTTT. It yields the protein CASRQGLNTDTQYF.

The V and J genes are TRBV29-1 and TRBJ2-1, with 7 bases matching TRBD1. Germline V gene lookup returns CDR1 SQVTM and CDR2 ANQGSEA. V shed 7 bases, J shed 4 bases, and the junction held 13 bases outside the gene matches. This CDR3 region has 15 residues. The CDR3 spells CSALPTEGAYNEQFF. DNA of the CDR3: TGCAGCGCCCTCCCCACCGAGGGGGCGTACAATGAGCAGTTCTTC.

The gene calls are TRBV24-1 and TRBJ2-1; possible D gene TRBD2, 6 bases. The V end was cut by 4 bases, the J end by 3 bases, with 18 bases between. Germline V gene sequence: CDR1 KGHDR, CDR2 SFDVKD. The CDR3 covers 17 residues. The CDR3 DNA follows: TGTGCCACCAGTGAGCGCGCGGGACGCCGGGACTACAATGAGCAGTTCTTC. Amino acid sequence: CATSERAGRRDYNEQFF.

This rearrangement joins TRBV6-1 to TRBJ2-7; 10 bases line up with TRBD1. Germline-derived CDR1 and CDR2 are MNHNS and SASEGT. Germline trimming cut 7 bases from V and 4 bases from J; bases unmatched to any gene: 13. The CDR3 runs to 16 residues. The CDR3 spells CASILSPGQGSYEQYF. The CDR3, as DNA: TGTGCCAGCATCCTTAGCCCGGGACAGGGGTCTTACGAGCAGTACTTC.

V gene TRBV4-2 combines with J gene TRBJ2-4; D perhaps matches TRBD2 (6 bases). The CDR3 sequence is 18 residues long. With 4 bases removed from V and 2 bases from J, the gap between germline ends came to 21 bases. Germline V lookup: CDR1 LGHNA, CDR2 YNFKEQ. CDR3 DNA sequence: TGTGCCAGCAGCCCAGAGCCCTTAGTTGCGGGGACCAAAAACATTCAGTACTTC. As protein: CASSPEPLVAGTKNIQYF.

The rearrangement links TRBV5-1 to TRBJ2-4, with TRBD2 matching over 9 bases. The DNA end lines up better with TRBJ2-7; the J call may be wrong. Germline V gene data show CDR1 as SGHRS and CDR2 as YFSETQ. CDR3 length equals 15 residues. The CDR3 here is CASSTAGTSTYEQYF. CDR3 DNA sequence: TGCGCCAGCAGCACGGCCGGGACTAGCACCTACGAGCAGTACTTC.

The CDR3, as DNA: TGCAGCGTCCAGACGGGACAGCGAATCTACAATGAGCAGTTCTTC. The encoded protein is CSVQTGQRIYNEQFF. J is TRBJ2-1 and V is TRBV29-1; 7 bases align to TRBD1. Germline loops: CDR1 SQVTM, CDR2 ANQGSEA. V trimming: 6 bases; J trimming: 3 bases; junction bases outside the gene matches: 11. This CDR3 comprises 15 residues.

The CDR3 region has the DNA TGTGCCAGCCGGGTGATAGCGGGACTGGAGGGCGAGCAGTACTTC. This gives the protein CASRVIAGLEGEQYF. The chain joins TRBV6-5 to TRBJ2-7, with 8 bases fitting TRBD2. The CDR3 is 15 residues long. Germline trimming cut 8 bases from V and 6 bases from J; bases unmatched to any gene: 15. Germline CDR1 MNHEY, CDR2 SVGAGI.

The chain has TRBV6-2 or TRBV6-3 and TRBJ2-3; the match to TRBD2 covers 9 bases. Trimming at V came to 6 bases and at J to 0 bases, leaving 10 bases not matched to a gene. The CDR3 totals 17 residues. The V gene's germline CDR1 is MNHEY and CDR2 SVGEGT. CDR3 sequence (DNA): TGTGCCAGCAGCAACGACCTAGCGGGATCGAGCACAGATACGCAGTATTTT. It translates to CASSNDLAGSSTDTQYF.

The chain links TRBV27 to TRBJ2-3, with TRBD1 matching over 9 bases. Germline V lookup: CDR1 MNHEY, CDR2 SMNVEV (reference sequence). This CDR3 spans 15 amino acids. V lost 9 bases and J lost 4; bases outside the gene matches: 11. The CDR3 region has the DNA TGTGCCAGGGACGGACAGGGGCATTCCGCAGATACGCAGTATTTT. This codes for CARDGQGHSADTQYF.

CDR3 nucleotide sequence: TGTGCCAGCAGTTACCCCGGGACAGGGGGAGAGACCCAGTTCTTC. The encoded protein is CASSYPGTGGETQFF. This chain connects TRBV6-6 to TRBJ2-1; 11 bases line up with TRBD1. CDR1 is MNHNY, CDR2 SVGAGI, per germline (reference sequence). The V segment lost 2 bases and the J segment 13 bases; nucleotides outside the gene matches: 10. CDR3 length: 15 residues.

This clonotype was observed a handful of times. The V gene is TRBV29-1, the J gene TRBJ2-5; tentatively, D is TRBD1 (5 bases). The CDR3 totals 16 residues. Trimming stripped 4 bases from V and 0 bases from J, with 18 bases between. Germline V gives CDR1 SQVTM, CDR2 ANQGSEA. The CDR3 nucleotides read TGCAGCGTTGCTCCCTCCCAGGGAAGGTACCAAGAGACCCAGTACTTC. Its protein is CSVAPSQGRYQETQYF.

This clonotype turned up a few times. The V call is TRBV4-1, the J call TRBJ2-3, with D perhaps TRBD2 (6 bases). CDR1 is MGHRA, CDR2 YSYEKL, per germline. V shed 2 bases and J shed 4 bases, with 13 bases lying between them. The CDR3 runs to 15 residues. CDR3 bases: TGCGCCAGCAGCCAAAGACTAGATGTGCCAGATACGCAGTATTTT. This sequence encodes CASSQRLDVPDTQYF.

In its sample, this clonotype was seen a few times. The V and J genes are TRBV12-3 or TRBV12-4 and TRBJ2-3; D is uncertain. The CDR3 runs 12 residues. V lost 3 bases and J 7 bases, leaving 8 bases between the germline ends. The CDR3 DNA is TGTGCCAGCAGTTTGTTCGCTCATACGCAGTATTTT. This translates into CASSLFAHTQYF.